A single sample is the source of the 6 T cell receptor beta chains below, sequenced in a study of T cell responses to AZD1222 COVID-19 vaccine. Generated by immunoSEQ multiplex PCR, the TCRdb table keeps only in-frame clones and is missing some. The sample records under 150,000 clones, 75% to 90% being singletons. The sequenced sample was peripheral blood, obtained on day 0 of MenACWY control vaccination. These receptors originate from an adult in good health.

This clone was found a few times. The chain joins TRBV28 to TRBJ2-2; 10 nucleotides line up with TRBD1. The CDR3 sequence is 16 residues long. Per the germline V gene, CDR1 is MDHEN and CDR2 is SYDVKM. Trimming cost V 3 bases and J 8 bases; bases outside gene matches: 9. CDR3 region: CASSFPRQGAKGELFF. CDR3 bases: TGTGCCAGCAGTTTCCCTAGACAGGGGGCGAAGGGGGAGCTGTTTTTT.

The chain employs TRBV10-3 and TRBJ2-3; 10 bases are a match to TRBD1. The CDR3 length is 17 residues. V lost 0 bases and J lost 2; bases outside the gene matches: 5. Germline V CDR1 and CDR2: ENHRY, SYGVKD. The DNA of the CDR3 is TGTGCCATCAGTGAGTCGGAGGGGACAGGGGTCACAGATACGCAGTATTTT. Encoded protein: CAISESEGTGVTDTQYF.

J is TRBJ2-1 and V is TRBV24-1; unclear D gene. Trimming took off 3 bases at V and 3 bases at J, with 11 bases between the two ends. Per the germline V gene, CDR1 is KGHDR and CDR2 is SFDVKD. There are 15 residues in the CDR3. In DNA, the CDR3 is TGTGCCACCAGTGATGGGTCGTTCGACTACAATGAGCAGTTCTTC. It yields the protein CATSDGSFDYNEQFF.

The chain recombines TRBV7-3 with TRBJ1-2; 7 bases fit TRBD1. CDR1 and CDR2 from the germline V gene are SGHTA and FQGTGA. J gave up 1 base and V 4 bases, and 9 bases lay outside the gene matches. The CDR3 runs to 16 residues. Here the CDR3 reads CASSYGTDGNNYGYTF. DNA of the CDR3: TGTGCCAGCAGCTACGGGACAGACGGAAATAACTATGGCTACACCTTC. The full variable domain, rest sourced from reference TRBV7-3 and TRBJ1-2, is GAGVSQTPSNKVTEKGKYVELRCDPISGHTALYWYRQSLGQGPEFLIYFQGTGAADDSGLPNDRFFAVRPEGSVSTLKIQRTERGDSAVYLCASSYGTDGNNYGYTFGSGTRLTVV.

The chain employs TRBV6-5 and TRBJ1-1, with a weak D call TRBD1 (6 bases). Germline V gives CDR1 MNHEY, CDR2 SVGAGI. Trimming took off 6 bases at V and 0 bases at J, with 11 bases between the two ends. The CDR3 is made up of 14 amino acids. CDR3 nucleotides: TGTGCCAGCAGCCAGGACAGACTGAACACTGAAGCTTTCTTT. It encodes CASSQDRLNTEAFF.

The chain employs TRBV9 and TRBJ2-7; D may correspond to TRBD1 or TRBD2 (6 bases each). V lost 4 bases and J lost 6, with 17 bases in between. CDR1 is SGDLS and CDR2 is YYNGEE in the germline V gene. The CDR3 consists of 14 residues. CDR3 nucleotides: TGTGCCAGCAGCCCCCGAGGGGGGCGTGGCGAGCAGTACTTC. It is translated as CASSPRGGRGEQYF.